This TCR beta chain appears in the sequencing data of a study of cytomegalovirus exposure and HLA in healthy donors. PCR used 60 Vbeta primers and 13 Jbeta primers. Repertoires were generated with immunoSEQ multiplex PCR, while TCRdb's copy carries only in-frame clones and drops some. The table lists fewer than 200,000 clones, around 75% of them singletons. Study-wide findings and caveats: In an earlier analysis, productive rearrangement rates for most beta V segments clustered near 87% or 30%. Across all donors, roughly uniform sequencing depth was an assumption of the presence/absence analyses. V- and J-gene trimming in TCR beta was tied to a missense DCLRE1C variant by an analysis performed later.

To note about this clone: No antigen is known for it.

Trimming stripped 0 bases from V and 0 bases from J, with 6 bases between. This CDR3 is 16 amino acids long. The V gene's germline CDR1 is SGHDN and CDR2 FVKESK. The receptor was derived from a male donor in good health and CMV-seronegative. The chain employs TRBV14 and TRBJ1-6; no reliable D call. The sample taken for sequencing was PBMCs. The CDR3 coding sequence is TGTGCCAGCAGCCAAGAAGGGAGCTCCTATAATTCACCCCTCCACTTT. As protein: CASSQEGSSYNSPLHF.